This is a list of T cell receptor beta chains from one sample in a study of cytotoxic CD8 clonotypes in ibrutinib-treated CLL. Assay used: immunoSEQ multiplex PCR; TCRdb lists only in-frame clones, some missing. The sample yields some 81,000 clones, 70% to 80% seen once. The specimen comprised PBMCs, sampled after 12 months of ibrutinib treatment. The receptors derive from a human donor with chronic lymphocytic leukemia. Each CDR3 is given with its conserved first and last residue. Fields, in order: D gene, clone size, J gene, CDR3 length, V gene, CDR3 protein, CDR3 DNA. A D gene is named only where the DNA matches it firmly. The listing skips clone size in some rows; elsewhere it reads once, few, many or a size class.

- | - | TRBJ1-1 | 12 | TRBV5-6 | CASSEDVAEAFF | TGTGCCAGCAGCGAGGACGTCGCTGAAGCTTTCTTT
TRBD2 | - | TRBJ2-4 | 15 | TRBV19 | CASSTGTSPKNIQYF | TGTGCCAGTAGTACCGGGACTAGCCCCAAAAACATTCAGTACTTC
- | - | TRBJ1-3 | 19 | TRBV7-3 | CASSPPSRSPGPAGNTIYF | TGTGCCAGCAGCCCCCCTAGTAGGAGCCCAGGACCGGCTGGAAACACCATATATTTT
- | - | TRBJ2-5 | 13 | TRBV6-5 | CASSYGAVETQYF | TGTGCCAGCAGTTACGGGGCAGTGGAGACCCAGTACTTC
- | - | TRBJ2-7 | 14 | TRBV5-4 | CASSLGGSSYEQYF | TGTGCCAGCAGCTTGGGTGGAAGCTCCTACGAGCAGTACTTC
TRBD1 | - | TRBJ2-7 | 13 | TRBV5-1 | CASSYPTGGEQYF | TGCGCCAGCAGCTACCCAACAGGGGGCGAGCAGTACTTC
- | - | TRBJ1-2 | 14 | TRBV19 | CASTSRGGAYGYTF | TGTGCCAGTACCTCTAGGGGCGGGGCCTATGGCTACACCTTC
TRBD2 | - | TRBJ2-5 | 15 | TRBV28 | CASTTRRGLQETQYF | TGTGCCAGCACCACCCGGCGGGGGTTACAAGAGACCCAGTACTTC
TRBD1 | - | TRBJ2-1 | 15 | TRBV14 | CASSRGTGTYNEQFF | TGTGCCAGCAGCCGCGGGACAGGGACCTACAATGAGCAGTTCTTC
TRBD2 | - | TRBJ2-5 | 16 | TRBV5-6 | CASSLVVSGSGETQYF | TGTGCCAGCAGCTTGGTGGTTAGCGGGAGCGGGGAGACCCAGTACTTC
TRBD1 | - | TRBJ1-1 | 12 | TRBV11-3 | CASSLGTGGAFF | TGTGCCAGCAGCTTGGGGACAGGAGGCGCTTTCTTT
- | once | TRBJ2-1 | 13 | TRBV18 | CASSPLPDNEQFF | TGTGCCAGCTCACCACTTCCGGACAATGAGCAGTTCTTC
TRBD2 | few | TRBJ2-7 | 14 | TRBV2 | CASSALAGGGEQYF | TGTGCCAGCAGTGCCCTAGCGGGGGGCGGGGAGCAGTACTTC
TRBD1 | - | TRBJ2-7 | 13 | TRBV19 | CASRGQGVFEQYF | TGTGCCAGTAGGGGACAGGGGGTTTTCGAGCAGTACTTC
- | - | TRBJ2-1 | 13 | TRBV7-3 | CASSLGRHDEQFF | TGTGCCAGCAGCTTAGGACGGCACGATGAGCAGTTCTTC
- | - | TRBJ1-4 | 17 | TRBV10-1 | CASRVGGARRDNEKLFF | TGCGCCAGCAGGGTGGGGGGGGCGCGTAGGGATAATGAAAAACTGTTTTTT